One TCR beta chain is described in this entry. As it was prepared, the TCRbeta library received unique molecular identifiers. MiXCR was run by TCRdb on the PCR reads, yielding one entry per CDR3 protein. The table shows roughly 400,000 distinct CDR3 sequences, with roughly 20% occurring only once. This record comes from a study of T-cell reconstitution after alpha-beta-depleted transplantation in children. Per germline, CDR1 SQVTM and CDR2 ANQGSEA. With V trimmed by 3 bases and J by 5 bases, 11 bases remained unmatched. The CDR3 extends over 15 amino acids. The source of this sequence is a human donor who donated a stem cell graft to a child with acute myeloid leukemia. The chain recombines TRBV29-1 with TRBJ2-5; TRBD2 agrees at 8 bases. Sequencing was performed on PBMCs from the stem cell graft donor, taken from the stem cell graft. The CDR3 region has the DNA TGCAGCGTTGAGGAACTAGCGGTGGGGGGGGAGACCCAGTACTTC. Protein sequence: CSVEELAVGGETQYF.